This TCR beta chain comes out of a study of Ad26.COV2.S vaccination and SARS-CoV-2 variants. About the research overall: In the COV1001 trial, the donor was in the Ad26.COV2.S arm.

V lost 1 base and J lost 3, with 13 bases in between. CDR3 size: 15 residues. CDR1 and CDR2 (germline): LGHNA, YNFKEQ. The treatment: some 20 received Ad26.COV2.S at low or high dose, single or two shots; a few received placebo; per-sample allocation not given. The investigators took samples on day 63 after the first vaccine or placebo injection. Repertoires were generated with immunoSEQ multiplex PCR, while TCRdb's copy carries only in-frame clones and drops some. This sample has about 390,000 clones; 75% to 90% occur once, and the top ten carry 3% to 3.5%. The chain combines TRBV4-2 with TRBJ2-7; perhaps TRBD2 as D (5 bases). The origin of this receptor is a person between 18 and 65 years old who received the Ad26.COV2.S COVID-19 vaccine or a placebo. Sequenced material: peripheral blood, taken in a trial of Ad26.COV2.S vaccine versus placebo. The CDR3 DNA follows: TGTGCCAGCAGCCAAGGGTCTGAGGGAAACTACGAGCAGTACTTC. This sequence encodes CASSQGSEGNYEQYF.